These 17 T cell receptor beta chains came from one sample sequenced in a study of T-cell memory formation after mild COVID-19. From the 5' RACE reads, TCRdb called clonotypes with MiXCR, one entry per CDR3 protein. Counted here are about 560,000 distinct CDR3 sequences, around a sixth occurring once; the ten biggest clones make up about 8.6%. Sequencing used PBMCs or a T cell subset sorted from them (not recorded which). The receptors here all came from an adult woman who had mild COVID-19 (a few samples of this study predate the infection). Cell type and time point are not known.

This clonotype was counted between two and nine times. The chain links TRBV19 to TRBJ2-2; TRBD1 matches 7 bases. Germline values: CDR1 LNHDA, CDR2 SQIVND (reference sequence). The V segment lost 3 bases and the J segment 5 bases; nucleotides outside the gene matches: 3. The CDR3 length is 14 residues. The CDR3 DNA sequence: TGTGCCAGTAGTATGCCAGGGGGAACCGGGGAGCTGTTTTTT. This encodes CASSMPGGTGELFF.

In this sample, this clonotype turned up a few times. V gene TRBV3-1 combines with J gene TRBJ2-1; 10 bases are shared with TRBD2. Trimming at V came to 0 bases and at J to 0 bases, leaving 8 bases not matched to a gene. CDR1 is LGHDT and CDR2 is YNNKEL in the germline V gene (reference sequence). This CDR3 has 19 amino acids. The CDR3 DNA reads as TGTGCCAGCAGCCAAGATAAGCGGGGGGGCCCGAGCTCCTACAATGAGCAGTTCTTC. This encodes CASSQDKRGGPSSYNEQFF.

This clonotype was seen a few times. The genes are TRBV15 and TRBJ2-3; 11 bases fit TRBD2. The CDR3 consists of 19 residues. Trimming took 1 base from V and 6 from J; bases not matched to a gene: 15. CDR1 is LNHNV, CDR2 YYDKDF, per germline (reference sequence). For the CDR3, the DNA is TGTGCCACCAGCAGAGCGCCCAGGGGGCCGGGACTAGCGGCTGATACGCAGTATTTT. Protein sequence: CATSRAPRGPGLAADTQYF.

J is TRBJ2-1 and V is TRBV23-1, with TRBD2 as a possible D gene (5 bases). TRBV23-1 is classed as an ORF, of uncertain function. The CDR3 is 13 amino acids. Trimming shortened V by 0 bases and J by 10 bases, and 10 bases separated the two germline ends. CDR3 sequence (DNA): TGCGCCAGCAGTCAATCTCTGTGGGAGGAGCAGTTCTTC. Its translation: CASSQSLWEEQFF.

The chain combines TRBV7-6 with TRBJ1-4; D unclear. This CDR3 is 16 amino acids long. Germline CDR1 SGHVS, CDR2 FNYEAQ. V lost 1 base and J lost 4, with 13 bases in between. The CDR3 sequence is CASSLEPPRINEKLFF. CDR3 bases: TGTGCCAGCAGCTTAGAACCGCCACGAATTAATGAAAAACTGTTTTTT.

The chain has TRBV19 and TRBJ2-1; perhaps TRBD2 as D (5 bases). The CDR3 runs 11 residues. Trimming took 3 bases from V and 9 from J, leaving 6 bases between them. Germline V CDR1 and CDR2: LNHDA, SQIVND (reference sequence). CDR3 loop: CASSMGSEQFF. In DNA form, the CDR3 reads TGTGCCAGTAGTATGGGGAGTGAGCAGTTCTTC. Complete variable domain (other parts from reference TRBV19 and TRBJ2-1): DGGITQSPKYLFRKEGQNVTLSCEQNLNHDAMYWYRQDPGQGLRLIYYSQIVNDFQKGDIAEGYSVSREKKESFPLTVTSAQKNPTAFYLCASSMGSEQFFGPGTRLTVL.

The chain joins TRBV20-1 to TRBJ2-3; 8 positions match TRBD1. V was pared by 0 bases and J by 4 bases, with 12 bases of the junction left unmatched. This CDR3 contains 17 residues. Germline V gene sequence: CDR1 DFQATT, CDR2 SNEGSKA (reference sequence). The CDR3 DNA sequence: TGCAGTGCTAGAGATCGTGTAGACAGGGGTAGGGCAGATACGCAGTATTTT. Amino acid sequence: CSARDRVDRGRADTQYF.

This clonotype was detected a few times. This chain links TRBV4-3 with TRBJ1-4, with D maybe TRBD1 (5 bases). V was pared by 5 bases and J by 0 bases, with 10 bases between. CDR1 is LGHNA, CDR2 YSLEER, per germline. CDR3 size: 15 residues. CDR3 amino acids: CASSSDRATNEKLFF. The CDR3 coding sequence is TGCGCCAGCAGCTCTGACAGAGCAACTAATGAAAAACTGTTTTTT.

Only a few counts were recorded for this clonotype. The chain uses TRBV14 and TRBJ2-7, with 7 bases fitting TRBD1. V dropped 4 bases and J dropped 1; count of bases not matched to a gene: 13. Germline values: CDR1 SGHDN, CDR2 FVKESK. The length of the CDR3 is 17 residues. In nucleotides, the CDR3 is TGTGCCAGCAGCCCGACCCGGGACAGAGGACCATCCTACGAGCAGTACTTC. Protein product: CASSPTRDRGPSYEQYF.

Ten or more counts support this clonotype. V gene TRBV19 combines with J gene TRBJ2-1, with 7 bases aligning to TRBD1. The J segment lost 2 bases and the V segment lost 1 base, leaving 2 bases of the junction unmatched. Germline V gene data show CDR1 as LNHDA and CDR2 as SQIVND (reference sequence). This CDR3 is 15 amino acids long. The chain's CDR3 is CASSIGQGAYNEQFF. The CDR3 DNA reads as TGTGCCAGTAGTATAGGACAGGGTGCCTACAATGAGCAGTTCTTC.

The CDR3, as DNA: TGTGCCAGCAGTTCGACAGGGGTTACCTACGAGCAGTACTTC. Protein sequence: CASSSTGVTYEQYF. The chain couples TRBV6-2 or TRBV6-3 to TRBJ2-7, with 8 bases lining up with TRBD1. The V and J ends lost 4 bases and 2 bases, in that order; junction bases with no gene match: 4. CDR1 is MNHEY and CDR2 is SVGEGT in the germline V gene. This CDR3 has 14 residues.

There are a few counts of this clonotype. The CDR3 reads CASSATGTSETQYF. The CDR3 bases are TGTGCCAGTAGTGCGACCGGGACATCGGAGACCCAGTACTTC. J is TRBJ2-5 and V is TRBV19; D possibly corresponds to TRBD1 (6 bases). This CDR3 has 14 amino acids. The V gene lost 5 bases and the J gene lost 5 bases, with 15 bases spanning the gap. Looked up from germline, CDR1 is LNHDA and CDR2 is SQIVND (reference sequence).

This clonotype turned up a few times. The rearrangement links TRBV5-4 to TRBJ1-1; D possibly corresponds to TRBD1 (5 bases). The germline V gene encodes CDR1 SGHNT and CDR2 YYREEE (reference sequence). This CDR3 has 16 amino acids. The V end lost 2 bases, the J end lost 2 bases, and 16 bases lay between the germline ends. CDR3 region: CASSFGLFDSNTEAFF. For the CDR3, the DNA is TGTGCCAGCAGCTTTGGGCTTTTCGACAGCAACACTGAAGCTTTCTTT. The whole variable domain, filled in from reference TRBV5-4 and TRBJ1-1, reads ETGVTQSPTHLIKTRGQQVTLRCSSQSGHNTVSWYQQALGQGPQFIFQYYREEENGRGNFPPRFSGLQFPNYSSELNVNALELDDSALYLCASSFGLFDSNTEAFFGQGTRLTVV.

This sequence joins TRBV15 and TRBJ2-3, with D possibly being TRBD1 (6 bases). With 1 base removed from V and 1 base from J, the gap between germline ends came to 9 bases. The CDR3 loop spans 15 amino acids. Germline V gene data show CDR1 as LNHNV and CDR2 as YYDKDF (reference sequence). The CDR3 loop reads CATSRVRQGTDTQYF. CDR3 DNA sequence: TGTGCCACCAGCAGAGTTCGACAGGGCACAGATACGCAGTATTTT.

This clonotype was counted at least ten times. The chain couples TRBV6-4 to TRBJ2-3, with D perhaps matching TRBD1 (6 bases). In germline, CDR1 is MRHNA, CDR2 SNTAGT. V shed 2 bases and J shed 0 bases, with 9 bases lying between them. This CDR3 contains 15 residues. Written as DNA, the CDR3 is TGTGCCAGCAGTGACGGGGGCGGGAGCACAGATACGCAGTATTTT. This encodes CASSDGGGSTDTQYF.

The chain couples TRBV5-1 to TRBJ2-2; 14 positions match TRBD2. The V gene end was trimmed by 4 bases and the J gene end by 4 bases; junction bases not matched to a gene: 12. CDR3 size: 19 residues. CDR1 is SGHRS, CDR2 YFSETQ, per germline. CDR3 residues: CASSPWTSGGTSGTGELFF. DNA of the CDR3: TGCGCCAGCAGCCCTTGGACTAGCGGGGGGACATCGGGCACCGGGGAGCTGTTTTTT.

This clonotype was detected ten times or more. J is TRBJ2-1 and V is TRBV5-1, with D hard to call. Trimming removed 5 bases at V and 0 bases at J, with 6 bases between. This CDR3 region has 13 residues. Germline assignment: CDR1 SGHRS and CDR2 YFSETQ. The CDR3 DNA reads TGCGCCAGCAGTGTAGACTCCTACAATGAGCAGTTCTTC. This gives the protein CASSVDSYNEQFF. Combining the CDR3 with reference TRBV5-1 and TRBJ2-1 gives the whole variable domain KAGVTQTPRYLIKTRGQQVTLSCSPISGHRSVSWYQQTPGQGLQFLFEYFSETQRNKGNFPGRFSGRQFSNSRSEMNVSTLELGDSALYLCASSVDSYNEQFFGPGTRLTVL.